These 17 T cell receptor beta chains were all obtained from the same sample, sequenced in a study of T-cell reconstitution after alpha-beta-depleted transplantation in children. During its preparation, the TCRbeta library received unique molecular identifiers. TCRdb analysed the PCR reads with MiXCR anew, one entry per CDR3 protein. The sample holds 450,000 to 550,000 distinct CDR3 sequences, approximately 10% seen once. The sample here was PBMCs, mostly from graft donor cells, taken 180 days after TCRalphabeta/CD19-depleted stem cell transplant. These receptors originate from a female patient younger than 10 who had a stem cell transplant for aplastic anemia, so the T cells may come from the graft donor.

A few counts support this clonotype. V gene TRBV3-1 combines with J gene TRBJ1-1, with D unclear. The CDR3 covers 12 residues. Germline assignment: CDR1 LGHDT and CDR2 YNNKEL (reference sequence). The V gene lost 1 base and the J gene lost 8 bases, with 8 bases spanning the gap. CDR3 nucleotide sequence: TGTGCCAGCAGCCAAGGTATCCAGGAAGCTTTCTTT. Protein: CASSQGIQEAFF.

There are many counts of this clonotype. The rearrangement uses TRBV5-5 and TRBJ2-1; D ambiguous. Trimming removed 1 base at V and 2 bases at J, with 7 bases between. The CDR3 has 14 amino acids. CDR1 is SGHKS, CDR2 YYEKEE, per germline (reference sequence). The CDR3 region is CASSLLGPYNEQFF. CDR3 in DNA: TGTGCCAGCAGCTTGTTGGGCCCCTACAATGAGCAGTTCTTC.

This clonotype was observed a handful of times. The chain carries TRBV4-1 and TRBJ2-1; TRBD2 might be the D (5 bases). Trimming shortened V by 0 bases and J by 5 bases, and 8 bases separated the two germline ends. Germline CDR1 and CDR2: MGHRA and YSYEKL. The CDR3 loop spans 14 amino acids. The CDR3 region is CASSQEWRDNEQFF. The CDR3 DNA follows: TGCGCCAGCAGCCAAGAATGGCGGGACAATGAGCAGTTCTTC.

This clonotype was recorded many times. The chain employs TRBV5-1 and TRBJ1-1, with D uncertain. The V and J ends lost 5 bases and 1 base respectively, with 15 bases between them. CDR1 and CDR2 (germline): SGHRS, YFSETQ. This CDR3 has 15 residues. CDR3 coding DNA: TGCGCCAGCAGGCATAGCCCCCAGAGGAACACTGAAGCTTTCTTT. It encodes CASRHSPQRNTEAFF.

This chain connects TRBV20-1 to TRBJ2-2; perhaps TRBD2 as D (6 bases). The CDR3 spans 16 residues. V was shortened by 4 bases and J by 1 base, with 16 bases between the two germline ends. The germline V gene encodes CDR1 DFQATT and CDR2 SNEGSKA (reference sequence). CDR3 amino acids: CSATKLRSGNTGELFF. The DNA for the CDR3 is TGCAGTGCTACCAAGCTCCGTAGCGGGAACACCGGGGAGCTGTTTTTT.

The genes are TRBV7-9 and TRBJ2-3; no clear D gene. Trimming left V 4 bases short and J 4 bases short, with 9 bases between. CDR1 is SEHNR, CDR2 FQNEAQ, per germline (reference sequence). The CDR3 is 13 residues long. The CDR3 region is CASSSEIPDTQYF. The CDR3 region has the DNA TGTGCCAGCAGCTCGGAGATCCCAGATACGCAGTATTTT.

The CDR3 DNA follows: TGTGCCAGCAGGGGGTATTCCCACTACGAGCAGTACTTC. As protein: CASRGYSHYEQYF. V gene TRBV6-2 or TRBV6-3 combines with J gene TRBJ2-7; D gene ambiguous. CDR1 and CDR2 (germline): MNHEY, SVGEGT. The CDR3 length is 13 residues. Trimming pared 6 bases from V and 3 bases from J, leaving 12 bases between.

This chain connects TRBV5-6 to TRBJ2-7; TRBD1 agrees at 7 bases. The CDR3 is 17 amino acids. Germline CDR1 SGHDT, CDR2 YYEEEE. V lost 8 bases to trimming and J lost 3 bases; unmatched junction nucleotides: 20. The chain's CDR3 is CARSPDQWTGEGYEQYF. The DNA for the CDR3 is TGTGCCAGGAGCCCCGACCAATGGACAGGCGAAGGCTACGAGCAGTACTTC.

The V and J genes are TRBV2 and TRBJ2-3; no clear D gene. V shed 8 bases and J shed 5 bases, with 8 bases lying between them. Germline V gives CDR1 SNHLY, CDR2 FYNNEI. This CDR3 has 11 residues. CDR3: CASALVDTQYF. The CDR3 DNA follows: TGTGCCAGCGCTCTGGTAGATACGCAGTATTTT.

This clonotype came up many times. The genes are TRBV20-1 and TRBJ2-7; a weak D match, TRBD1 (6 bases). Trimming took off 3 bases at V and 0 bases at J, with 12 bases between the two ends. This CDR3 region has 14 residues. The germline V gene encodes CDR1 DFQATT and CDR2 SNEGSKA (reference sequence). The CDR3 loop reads CSASPRGYSYEQYF. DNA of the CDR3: TGCAGTGCTAGCCCCAGGGGTTACTCCTACGAGCAGTACTTC.

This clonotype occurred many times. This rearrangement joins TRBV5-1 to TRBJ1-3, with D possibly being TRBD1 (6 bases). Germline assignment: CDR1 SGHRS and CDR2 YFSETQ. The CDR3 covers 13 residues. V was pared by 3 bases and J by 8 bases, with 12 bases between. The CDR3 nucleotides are TGCGCCAGCAGCTCGGACAGAGGGGACACCATATATTTT. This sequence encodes CASSSDRGDTIYF.

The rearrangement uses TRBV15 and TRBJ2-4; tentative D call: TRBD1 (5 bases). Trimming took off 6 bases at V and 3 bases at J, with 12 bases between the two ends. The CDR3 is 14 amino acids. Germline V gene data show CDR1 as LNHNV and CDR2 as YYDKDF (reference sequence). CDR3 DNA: TGTGCCACCAGGCAACAGGAAAGCAAAAACATTCAGTACTTC. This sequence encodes CATRQQESKNIQYF. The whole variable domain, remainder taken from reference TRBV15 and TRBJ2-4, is DAMVIQNPRYQVTQFGKPVTLSCSQTLNHNVMYWYQQKSSQAPKLLFHYYDKDFNNEADTPDNFQSRRPNTSFCFLDIRSPGLGDTAMYLCATRQQESKNIQYFGAGTRLSVL.

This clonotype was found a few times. The CDR3 reads CSVEEKEQGPVETQYF. CDR3 DNA: TGCAGCGTTGAAGAAAAGGAACAGGGGCCCGTAGAGACCCAGTACTTC. V usage is TRBV29-1 and J usage is TRBJ2-5; TRBD1 matches 7 bases. The CDR3 contains 16 residues. The ends lost 0 bases at V and 4 bases at J; junction bases unmatched: 11. Germline assignment: CDR1 SQVTM and CDR2 ANQGSEA.

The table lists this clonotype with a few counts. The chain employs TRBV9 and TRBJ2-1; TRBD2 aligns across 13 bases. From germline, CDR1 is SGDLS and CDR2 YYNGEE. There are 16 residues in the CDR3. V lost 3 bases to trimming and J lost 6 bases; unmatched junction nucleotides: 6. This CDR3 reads CASSAGLAGVSNEQFF. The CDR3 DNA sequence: TGTGCCAGCAGCGCCGGACTAGCGGGAGTGTCCAATGAGCAGTTCTTC.

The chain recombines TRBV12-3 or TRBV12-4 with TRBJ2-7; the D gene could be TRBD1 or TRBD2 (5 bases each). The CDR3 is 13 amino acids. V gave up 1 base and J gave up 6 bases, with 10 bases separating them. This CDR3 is CASSLGLGVEQYV. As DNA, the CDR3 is TGTGCCAGCAGTTTAGGGCTGGGGGTCGAGCAGTACGTC.

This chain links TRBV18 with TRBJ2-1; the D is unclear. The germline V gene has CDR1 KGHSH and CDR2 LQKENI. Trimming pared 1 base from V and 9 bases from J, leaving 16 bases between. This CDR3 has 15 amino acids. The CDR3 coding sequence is TGTGCCAGCTCACCACGTCGAAGCGTAGTGGGTGAGCAGTTCTTC. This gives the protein CASSPRRSVVGEQFF.

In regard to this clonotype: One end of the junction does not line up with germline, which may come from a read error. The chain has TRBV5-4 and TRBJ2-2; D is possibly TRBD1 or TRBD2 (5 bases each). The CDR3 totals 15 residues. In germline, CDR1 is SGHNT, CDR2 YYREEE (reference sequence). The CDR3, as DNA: TGTGCCAGCAGGGGGCCCCTATCTAACACCGGGGACCTGTTTTTT. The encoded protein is CASRGPLSNTGDLFF.